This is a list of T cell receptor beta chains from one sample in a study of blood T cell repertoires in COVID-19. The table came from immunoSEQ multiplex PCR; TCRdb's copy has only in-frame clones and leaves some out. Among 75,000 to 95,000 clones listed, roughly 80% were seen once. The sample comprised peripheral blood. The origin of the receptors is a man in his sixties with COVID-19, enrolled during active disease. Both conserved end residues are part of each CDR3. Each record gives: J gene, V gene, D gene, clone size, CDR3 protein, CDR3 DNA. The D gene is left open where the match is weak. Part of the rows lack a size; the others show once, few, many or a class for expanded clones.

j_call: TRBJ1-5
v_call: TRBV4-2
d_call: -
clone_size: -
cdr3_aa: CASSQGTIETGEPQHF
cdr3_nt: TGTGCCAGCAGCCAAGGGACCATTGAGACGGGGGAGCCCCAGCATTTT

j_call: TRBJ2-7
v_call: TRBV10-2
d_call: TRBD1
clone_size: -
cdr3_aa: CASSITGGPYEQYF
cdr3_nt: TGCGCCAGCAGTATCACAGGGGGTCCCTACGAGCAGTACTTC

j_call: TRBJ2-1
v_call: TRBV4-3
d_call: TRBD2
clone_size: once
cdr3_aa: CASSLLAGDATPQFF
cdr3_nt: TGCGCCAGCAGCCTTCTAGCGGGAGACGCAACGCCGCAGTTCTTC

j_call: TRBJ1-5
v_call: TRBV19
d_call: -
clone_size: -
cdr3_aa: CASKVVRAGNQPQHF
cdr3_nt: TGTGCCAGTAAAGTGGTACGAGCTGGCAATCAGCCCCAGCATTTT

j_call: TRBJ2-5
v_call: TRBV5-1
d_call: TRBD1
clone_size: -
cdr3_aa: CASSLNRGQETQYF
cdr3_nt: TGCGCCAGCAGCTTGAACAGGGGGCAGGAGACCCAGTACTTC

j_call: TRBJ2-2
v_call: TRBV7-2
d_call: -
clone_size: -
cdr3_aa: CASSLSQTWELFF
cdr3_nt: TGTGCCAGCAGCTTATCTCAAACTTGGGAGCTGTTTTTT

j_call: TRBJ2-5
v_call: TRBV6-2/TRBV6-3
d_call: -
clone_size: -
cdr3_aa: CASSYSPRQETQYF
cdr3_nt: TGTGCCAGCAGTTACTCTCCTAGACAAGAGACCCAGTACTTC

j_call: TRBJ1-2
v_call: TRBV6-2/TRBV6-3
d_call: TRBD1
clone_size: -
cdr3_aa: CASRPQGQSSNYGYTF
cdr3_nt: TGTGCCAGCAGGCCTCAGGGACAGAGCTCTAACTATGGCTACACCTTC

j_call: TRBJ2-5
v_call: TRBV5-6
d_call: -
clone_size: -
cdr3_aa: CASSPDSQETQYF
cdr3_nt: TGTGCCAGCAGCCCGGACAGCCAAGAGACCCAGTACTTC

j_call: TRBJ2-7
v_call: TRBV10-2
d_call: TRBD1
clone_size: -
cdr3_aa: CASSVGQGIRYEQYF
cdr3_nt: TGCGCCAGCAGTGTGGGACAGGGGATTCGCTACGAGCAGTACTTC

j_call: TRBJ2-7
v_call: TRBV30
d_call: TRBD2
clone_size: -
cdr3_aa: CALSLAGSNYEQYF
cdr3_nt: TGTGCCCTATCCCTAGCGGGAAGTAACTACGAGCAGTACTTC

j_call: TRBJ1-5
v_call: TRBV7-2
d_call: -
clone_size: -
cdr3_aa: CASSGGASNQPQHF
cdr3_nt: TGTGCCAGCAGCGGAGGGGCAAGCAATCAGCCCCAGCATTTT

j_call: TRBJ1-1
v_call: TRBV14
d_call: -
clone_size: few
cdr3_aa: CASSQDYNTEAFF
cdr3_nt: TGTGCCAGCAGCCAAGATTATAACACTGAAGCTTTCTTT

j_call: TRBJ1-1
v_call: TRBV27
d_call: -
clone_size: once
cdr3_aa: CASSRQNTEAFF
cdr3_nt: TGTGCCAGCAGTCGACAGAACACTGAAGCTTTCTTT

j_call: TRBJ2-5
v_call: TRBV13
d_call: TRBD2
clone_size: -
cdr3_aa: CASSPRTSGRRVQETQYF
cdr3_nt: TGTGCCAGCAGCCCGCGGACTAGCGGGAGGAGGGTACAAGAGACCCAGTACTTC

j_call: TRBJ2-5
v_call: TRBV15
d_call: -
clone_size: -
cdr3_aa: CATSRGDDRGGRETQYF
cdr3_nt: TGTGCCACCAGCAGAGGGGATGACAGGGGAGGGAGAGAGACCCAGTACTTC

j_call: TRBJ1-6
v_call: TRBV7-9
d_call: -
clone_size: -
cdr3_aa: CASSRSGWASPLHF
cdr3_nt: TGTGCCAGCAGCCGCTCAGGGTGGGCTTCACCCCTCCACTTT

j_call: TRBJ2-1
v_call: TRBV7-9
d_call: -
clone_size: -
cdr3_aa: CASSLTGVYNEQFF
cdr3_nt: TGTGCCAGCAGCTTAACGGGGGTCTACAATGAGCAGTTCTTC

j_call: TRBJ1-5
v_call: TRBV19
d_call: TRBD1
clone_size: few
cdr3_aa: CASRTGDQPQHF
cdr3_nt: TGTGCCAGTAGGACAGGGGACCAGCCCCAGCATTTT

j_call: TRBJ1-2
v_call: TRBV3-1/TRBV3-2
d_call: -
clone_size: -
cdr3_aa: CASSQDVRTALYGYTF
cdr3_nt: TGTGCCAGCAGCCAAGATGTCAGAACAGCATTGTATGGCTACACCTTC

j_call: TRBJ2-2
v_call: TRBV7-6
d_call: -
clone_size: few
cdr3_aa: CASSLGARREGNTGELFF
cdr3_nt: TGTGCCAGCAGCTTAGGTGCTAGGCGGGAAGGGAACACCGGGGAGCTGTTTTTT

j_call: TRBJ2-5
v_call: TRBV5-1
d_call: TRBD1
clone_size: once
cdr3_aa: CASSLRGTEQETQYF
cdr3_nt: TGCGCCAGCAGCTTGAGGGGGACAGAGCAAGAGACCCAGTACTTC

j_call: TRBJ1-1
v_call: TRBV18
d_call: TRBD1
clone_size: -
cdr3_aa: CASSPLGTGDYTEAFF
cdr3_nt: TGTGCCAGCTCACCACTAGGGACAGGAGATTACACTGAAGCTTTCTTT

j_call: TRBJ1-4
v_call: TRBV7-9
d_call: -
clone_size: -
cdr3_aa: CASSRGQGGEKLFF
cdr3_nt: TGTGCCAGCAGCCGAGGGCAGGGAGGGGAAAAACTGTTTTTT

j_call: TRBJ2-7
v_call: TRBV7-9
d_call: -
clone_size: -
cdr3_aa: CASSAKTGLPYEQYF
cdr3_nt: TGTGCCAGCAGCGCAAAAACAGGGCTCCCCTACGAGCAGTACTTC

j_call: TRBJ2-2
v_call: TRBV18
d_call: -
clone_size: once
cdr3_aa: CASSPPSVGSHGELFF
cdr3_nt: TGTGCCAGCTCACCACCGAGCGTAGGATCCCACGGGGAGCTGTTTTTT

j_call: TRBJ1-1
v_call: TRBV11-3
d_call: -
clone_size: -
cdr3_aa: CASRKKAENTEAFF
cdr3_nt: TGTGCCAGCAGAAAGAAGGCGGAGAACACTGAAGCTTTCTTT

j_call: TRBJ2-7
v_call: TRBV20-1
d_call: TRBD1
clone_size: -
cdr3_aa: CSASHPGQVYEQYF
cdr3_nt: TGCAGTGCTAGTCATCCGGGACAGGTTTACGAGCAGTACTTC

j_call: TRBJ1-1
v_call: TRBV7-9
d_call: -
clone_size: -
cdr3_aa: CASSLGTVNTEAFF
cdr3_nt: TGTGCCAGCAGCTTAGGGACAGTGAACACTGAAGCTTTCTTT

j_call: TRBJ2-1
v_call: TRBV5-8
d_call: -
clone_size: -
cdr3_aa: CASSSSYQHEQFF
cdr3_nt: TGTGCCAGCAGCTCCAGTTACCAACATGAGCAGTTCTTC

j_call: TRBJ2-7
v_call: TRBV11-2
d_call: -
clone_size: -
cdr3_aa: CASSLSGGGQRNYEQYF
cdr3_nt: TGTGCCAGCAGCCTGAGTGGGGGGGGCCAAAGAAACTACGAGCAGTACTTC

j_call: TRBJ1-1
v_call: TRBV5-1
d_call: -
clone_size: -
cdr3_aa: CASSDVGGMNTEAFF
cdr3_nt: TGCGCCAGCAGCGACGTCGGGGGGATGAACACTGAAGCTTTCTTT

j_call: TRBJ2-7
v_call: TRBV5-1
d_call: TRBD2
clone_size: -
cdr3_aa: CASSSTSGVSYEQYF
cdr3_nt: TGCGCCAGCAGCTCCACTAGCGGGGTATCGTACGAGCAGTACTTC

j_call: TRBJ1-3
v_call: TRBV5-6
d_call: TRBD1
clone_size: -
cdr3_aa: CASSLTGGSGNTIYF
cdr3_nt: TGTGCCAGCAGCTTGACAGGGGGCTCTGGAAACACCATATATTTT

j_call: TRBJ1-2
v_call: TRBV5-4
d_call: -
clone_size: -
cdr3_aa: CASSDRSTNYGYTF
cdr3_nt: TGTGCCAGCTCTGATCGGTCGACAAACTATGGCTACACCTTC

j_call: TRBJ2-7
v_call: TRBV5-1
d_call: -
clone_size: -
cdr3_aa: CASSLEWGDSSYEQYF
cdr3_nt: TGCGCCAGCAGCTTGGAGTGGGGGGATAGCTCCTACGAGCAGTACTTC

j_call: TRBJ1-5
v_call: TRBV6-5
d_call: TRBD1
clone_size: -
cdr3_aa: CASRGGTNQPQHF
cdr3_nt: TGTGCCAGCCGAGGGGGCACCAATCAGCCCCAGCATTTT

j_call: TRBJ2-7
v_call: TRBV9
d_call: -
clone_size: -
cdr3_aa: CASSVLPDGGGKQYF
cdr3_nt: TGTGCCAGCAGCGTACTTCCGGACGGTGGAGGGAAGCAGTACTTC

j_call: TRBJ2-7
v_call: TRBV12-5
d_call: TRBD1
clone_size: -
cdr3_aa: CASGTPGQLTLEQYF
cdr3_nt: TGTGCTAGTGGAACCCCGGGACAGCTGACTCTCGAGCAGTACTTC

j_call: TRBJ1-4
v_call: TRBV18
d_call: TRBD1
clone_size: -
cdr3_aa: CASSPRQGSNEKLFF
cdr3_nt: TGTGCCAGCTCACCCAGACAGGGCTCTAATGAAAAACTGTTTTTT

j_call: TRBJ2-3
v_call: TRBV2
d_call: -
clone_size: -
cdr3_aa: CASSNTDSTDTQYF
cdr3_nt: TGTGCCAGCAGTAACACAGATAGCACAGATACGCAGTATTTT

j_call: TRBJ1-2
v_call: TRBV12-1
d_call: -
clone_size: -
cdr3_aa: CASSFGDRGRNYGYTF
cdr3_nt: TGTGCCAGCAGCTTTGGGGACAGGGGGCGTAACTATGGCTACACCTTC

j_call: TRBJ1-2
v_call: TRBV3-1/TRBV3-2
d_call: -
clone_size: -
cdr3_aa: CASSPGGGLNYGYTF
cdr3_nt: TGTGCCAGCAGCCCGGGCGGAGGTTTAAACTATGGCTACACCTTC